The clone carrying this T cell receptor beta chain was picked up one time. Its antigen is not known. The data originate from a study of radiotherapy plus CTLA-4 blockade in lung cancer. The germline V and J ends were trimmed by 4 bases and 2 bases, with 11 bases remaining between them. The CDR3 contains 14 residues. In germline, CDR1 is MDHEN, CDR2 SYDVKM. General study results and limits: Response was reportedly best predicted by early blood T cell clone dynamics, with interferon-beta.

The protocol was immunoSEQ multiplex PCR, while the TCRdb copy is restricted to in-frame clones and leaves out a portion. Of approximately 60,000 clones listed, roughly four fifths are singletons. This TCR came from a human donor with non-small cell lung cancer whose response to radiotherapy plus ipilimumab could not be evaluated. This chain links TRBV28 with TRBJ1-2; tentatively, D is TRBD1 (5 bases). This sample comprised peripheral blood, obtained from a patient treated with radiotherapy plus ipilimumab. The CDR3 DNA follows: TGTGCCAGCAGTTCTGGGGGGGTCAACTATGGCTACACCTTC. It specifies CASSSGGVNYGYTF.